Given below is one TCR beta chain in context. Antigen: not known. cDNA libraries of TCR beta carried unique molecular identifiers. TCRdb analysed the PCR reads with MiXCR anew, one entry per CDR3 protein. The sample shows almost 700,000 distinct CDR3 sequences, about 60% of them seen only once. This sample stems from a study of post-analysis software for immune sequencing data. Study-wide context: Secondary progressive, relapsing-remitting and progressive-relapsing multiple sclerosis were among the included disease courses.

Study results and limitations: Included in a set of about 5 TRBV segments more frequent in patients than controls were TRBV5-6, TRBV5-1 and TRBV20-1. Controls significantly exceeded multiple sclerosis patients in normalized Chao1 diversity. Samples from a shared batch, those prepared together, strongly co-clustered by F measure.

Per the germline V gene, CDR1 is SQVTM and CDR2 is ANQGSEA. Deletions cut 4 bases from V and 0 bases from J, with 7 bases between. This CDR3 has 13 amino acids. The V call is TRBV29-1, the J call TRBJ2-1; D is uncertain. Sequenced input: blood. The receptor was derived from a girl between 2 and 10 years old with multiple sclerosis. The CDR3 region has the DNA TGCAGCGTTGTCTGGAGCTCCTACAATGAGCAGTTCTTC. Its protein is CSVVWSSYNEQFF.